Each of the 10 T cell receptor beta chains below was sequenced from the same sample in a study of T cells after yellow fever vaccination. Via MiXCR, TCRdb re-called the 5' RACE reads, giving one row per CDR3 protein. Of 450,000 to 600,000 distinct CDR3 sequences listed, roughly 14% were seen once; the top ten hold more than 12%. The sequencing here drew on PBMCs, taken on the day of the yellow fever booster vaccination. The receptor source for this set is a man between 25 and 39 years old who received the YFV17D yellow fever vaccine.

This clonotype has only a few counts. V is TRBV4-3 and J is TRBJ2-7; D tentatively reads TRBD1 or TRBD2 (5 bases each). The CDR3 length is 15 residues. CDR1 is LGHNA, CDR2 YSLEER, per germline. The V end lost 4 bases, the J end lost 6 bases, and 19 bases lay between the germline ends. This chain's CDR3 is CASSLHPRGEGEQYF. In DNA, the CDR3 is TGCGCCAGCAGCCTACACCCGAGGGGAGAAGGCGAGCAGTACTTC.

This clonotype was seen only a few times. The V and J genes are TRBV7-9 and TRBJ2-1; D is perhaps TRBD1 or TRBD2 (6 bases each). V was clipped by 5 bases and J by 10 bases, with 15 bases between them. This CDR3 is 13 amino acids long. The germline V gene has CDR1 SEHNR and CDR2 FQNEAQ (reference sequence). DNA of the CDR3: TGTGCCAGCAGCGTAGGGGGGCCAGGGGAGCAGTTCTTC. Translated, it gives CASSVGGPGEQFF. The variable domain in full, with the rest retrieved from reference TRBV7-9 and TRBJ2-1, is DTGVSQNPRHKITKRGQNVTFRCDPISEHNRLYWYRQTLGQGPEFLTYFQNEAQLEKSRLLSDRFSAERPKGSFSTLEIQRTEQGDSAMYLCASSVGGPGEQFFGPGTRLTVL.

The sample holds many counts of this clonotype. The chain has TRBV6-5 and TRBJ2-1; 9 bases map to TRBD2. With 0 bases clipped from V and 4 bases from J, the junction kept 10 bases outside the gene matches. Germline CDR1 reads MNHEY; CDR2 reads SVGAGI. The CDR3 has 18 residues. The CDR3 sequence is CASSYSPPASGVYNEQFF. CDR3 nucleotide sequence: TGTGCCAGCAGTTACTCCCCGCCGGCTAGCGGGGTTTACAATGAGCAGTTCTTC.

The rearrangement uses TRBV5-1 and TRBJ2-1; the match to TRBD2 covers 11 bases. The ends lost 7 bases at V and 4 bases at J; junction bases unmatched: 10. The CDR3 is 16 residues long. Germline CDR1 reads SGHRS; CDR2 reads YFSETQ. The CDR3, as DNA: TGCGCCAGCCTCTCCGCGGGACTAGCGGAATACAATGAGCAGTTCTTC. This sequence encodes CASLSAGLAEYNEQFF.

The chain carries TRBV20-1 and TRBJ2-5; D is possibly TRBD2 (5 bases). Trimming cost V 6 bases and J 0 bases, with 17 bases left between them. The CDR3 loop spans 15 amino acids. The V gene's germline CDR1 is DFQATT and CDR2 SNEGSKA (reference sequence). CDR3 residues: CSATYSRVYQETQYF. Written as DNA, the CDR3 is TGCAGTGCGACTTACTCGCGGGTCTACCAAGAGACCCAGTACTTC.

In nucleotides, the CDR3 is TGCAGTGCCCTGTTGGGGGGAGGGGACAATGAGCAGTTCTTC. This codes for CSALLGGGDNEQFF. This sequence joins TRBV20-1 and TRBJ2-1; TRBD2 matches 7 bases. Germline trimming cut 6 bases from V and 5 bases from J; bases unmatched to any gene: 10. Per germline, CDR1 DFQATT and CDR2 SNEGSKA (reference sequence). This CDR3 comprises 14 residues.

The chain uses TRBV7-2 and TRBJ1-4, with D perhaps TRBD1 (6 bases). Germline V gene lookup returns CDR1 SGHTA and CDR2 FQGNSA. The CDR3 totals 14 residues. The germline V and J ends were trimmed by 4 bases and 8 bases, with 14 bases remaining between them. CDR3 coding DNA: TGTGCCAGCAGCTACTCCACAGGGAGAGAAAAACTGTTTTTT. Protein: CASSYSTGREKLFF.

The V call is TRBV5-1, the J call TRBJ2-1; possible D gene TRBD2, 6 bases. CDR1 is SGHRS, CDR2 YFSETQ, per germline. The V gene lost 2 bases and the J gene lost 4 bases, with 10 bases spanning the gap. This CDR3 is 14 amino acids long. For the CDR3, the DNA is TGCGCCAGCAGCTTCCGGGAGAGTTACAATGAGCAGTTCTTC. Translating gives CASSFRESYNEQFF.

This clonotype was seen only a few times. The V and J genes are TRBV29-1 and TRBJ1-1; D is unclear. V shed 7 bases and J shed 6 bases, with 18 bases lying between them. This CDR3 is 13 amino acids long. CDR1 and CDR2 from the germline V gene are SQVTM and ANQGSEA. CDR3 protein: CSGGSGFRAEAFF. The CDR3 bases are TGCAGCGGAGGTAGCGGTTTCCGAGCTGAAGCTTTCTTT.

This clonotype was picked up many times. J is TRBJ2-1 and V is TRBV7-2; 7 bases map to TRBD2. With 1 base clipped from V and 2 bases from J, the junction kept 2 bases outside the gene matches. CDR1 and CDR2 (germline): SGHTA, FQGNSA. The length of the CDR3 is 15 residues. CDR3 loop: CASSLVAGAYNEQFF. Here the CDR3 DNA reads TGTGCCAGCAGCTTAGTCGCGGGAGCCTACAATGAGCAGTTCTTC. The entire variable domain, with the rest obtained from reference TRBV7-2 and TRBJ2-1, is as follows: GAGVSQSPSNKVTEKGKDVELRCDPISGHTALYWYRQSLGQGLEFLIYFQGNSAPDKSGLPSDRFSAERTGGSVSTLTIQRTQQEDSAVYLCASSLVAGAYNEQFFGPGTRLTVL.